This T cell receptor beta chain was documented in a study of cytomegalovirus exposure and HLA in healthy donors. Study findings and constraints: TCR association rates varied by HLA locus in a later analysis, with DRB1 highest and HLA-C lowest. Clonal expansion was found to be greater in HLA-associated TCR beta chains than in equally common others in a later analysis. Immune exposure information comprised only CMV serostatus.

A word on this clone: Its antigen is unknown.

The PCR contained 60 Vbeta and 13 Jbeta primers. Sequencing used immunoSEQ multiplex PCR; TCRdb keeps in-frame clones, though not all of them. The sample consists of over 150,000 clones, about four fifths of them appearing once. This receptor was taken from a man younger than 30 in good health and CMV-seronegative. The sequencing sample was made of PBMCs.

In DNA, the CDR3 is TGTGCCAGCAGCCCTTTCCGGGACAAAGCCAAAAACATTCAGTACTTC. Protein: CASSPFRDKAKNIQYF. The chain has TRBV7-2 and TRBJ2-4; TRBD1 might be the D (6 bases). The germline V gene has CDR1 SGHTA and CDR2 FQGNSA. The CDR3 is 16 amino acids. Trimming cost V 5 bases and J 0 bases, with 14 bases left between them. The full variable domain, completed using reference TRBV7-2 and TRBJ2-4, is GAGVSQSPSNKVTEKGKDVELRCDPISGHTALYWYRQSLGQGLEFLIYFQGNSAPDKSGLPSDRFSAERTGGSVSTLTIQRTQQEDSAVYLCASSPFRDKAKNIQYFGAGTRLSVL.